A single sample is the source of the 5 T cell receptor beta chains below, sequenced in a study of T cells expressing NK-cell markers. Reprocessing the 5' RACE reads, TCRdb reports a single entry for every CDR3 protein and omits DNA. The sample table includes 450,000 to 600,000 distinct CDR3 sequences. The material sequenced was blood T cells: a sorted CD56 or NKG2C T cell subset, CD4+ or CD8+ T cells, or bulk PBMC T cells (not recorded which). These receptors all come from a man between 18 and 35 years old in good health.

The V gene is TRBV7-8, the J gene TRBJ2-1; TCRdb proposes TRBD2, but this gene call is untestable without DNA. The CDR3 extends over 15 amino acids. CDR1 and CDR2 (germline): SGHVS, FQNEAQ. The CDR3 reads CASSPPGLGGDEQFF.

The CDR3 is CSVEYPDRAHFAGTEAFF. The V call is TRBV29-1, the J call TRBJ1-1; there is no DNA to check the TCRdb D call of TRBD1. Looked up from germline, CDR1 is SQVTM and CDR2 is ANQGSEA. The CDR3 is made up of 18 amino acids. Full variable domain (outside the CDR3, taken from reference TRBV29-1 and TRBJ1-1): SAVISQKPSRDICQRGTSLTIQCQVDSQVTMMFWYRQQPGQSLTLIATANQGSEATYESGFVIDKFPISRPNLTFSTLTVSNMSPEDSSIYLCSVEYPDRAHFAGTEAFFGQGTRLTVV.

The chain links TRBV6-1 to TRBJ2-3. The CDR3 runs to 13 residues. CDR1 is MNHNS and CDR2 is SASEGT in the germline V gene. The CDR3 loop is CASRVGRTDTQYF.

The chain joins TRBV18 to TRBJ1-3; as DNA is missing, the TRBD1 call by TCRdb cannot be tested. CDR1 is KGHSH and CDR2 is LQKENI in the germline V gene. The CDR3 spans 16 residues. CDR3 in amino acids: CASSPLRDPSGNTIYF.

CDR3 loop: CASSKGTSGRNYNEQFF. The chain links TRBV7-9 to TRBJ2-1; there is no DNA to check the TCRdb D call of TRBD2. Germline-derived CDR1 and CDR2 are SEHNR and FQNEAQ (reference sequence). CDR3 size: 17 residues. The whole variable domain, remainder taken from reference TRBV7-9 and TRBJ2-1, is DTGVSQNPRHKITKRGQNVTFRCDPISEHNRLYWYRQTLGQGPEFLTYFQNEAQLEKSRLLSDRFSAERPKGSFSTLEIQRTEQGDSAMYLCASSKGTSGRNYNEQFFGPGTRLTVL.